This is a list of T cell receptor beta chains from one sample in a study of blood T cell repertoires in COVID-19. The repertoire was sequenced with immunoSEQ multiplex PCR; TCRdb's copy has only in-frame clones and lacks some. This table has 300,000 or so clones, around 85% appearing once. The sample consisted of peripheral blood. These receptors all stem from a woman aged 45 to 65 with active or convalescent COVID-19. The CDR3 runs from the conserved cysteine through the conserved F or W. The D gene is left open where the match is weak. Clone size is stated in some rows and not others, as once, few, many or a class when expanded.

clone size,D gene,V gene,J gene,CDR3 DNA,CDR3 protein
few,.,TRBV3-1/TRBV3-2,TRBJ2-7,TGTGCCAGCAGCCAAGTGGTCAGGGGAACCGAGCAGTACTTC,CASSQVVRGTEQYF
.,.,TRBV24-1,TRBJ1-2,TGTGCCACCAGTGATTTGGGCGGCTACACCTTC,CATSDLGGYTF
.,.,TRBV29-1,TRBJ2-1,TGCAGCGTTACTCGGTACAATGAGCAGTTCTTC,CSVTRYNEQFF
few,.,TRBV6-5,TRBJ1-2,TGTGCCAGCAGTTATGAGGTGGACTATGGCTACACCTTC,CASSYEVDYGYTF
.,TRBD1,TRBV7-9,TRBJ1-2,TGTGCCAGCAGCTCCGGAGACAGGGCGGGTGGCTACACCTTC,CASSSGDRAGGYTF
.,TRBD2,TRBV7-8,TRBJ2-7,TGTGCCAGCAGCCCTTTCTCGTTAGCGGGAGACGAGCAGTACTTC,CASSPFSLAGDEQYF
few,.,TRBV12-3/TRBV12-4,TRBJ2-3,TGTGCCACAGGGGAGTCTAGCACAGATACGCAGTATTTT,CATGESSTDTQYF
.,TRBD1,TRBV5-1,TRBJ1-3,TGCGCCAGCAGCTTGAGCCAAACAGGGGCTGGCTCTGGAAACACCATATATTTT,CASSLSQTGAGSGNTIYF
.,.,TRBV30,TRBJ2-1,TGTGCCTGGAGTGTTGGAGTTGAGCAGTTCTTC,CAWSVGVEQFF
.,TRBD1,TRBV19,TRBJ1-2,TGTGCCAGTAGTAGGACAGGGGATCATGGCTACACCTTC,CASSRTGDHGYTF
.,TRBD1,TRBV9,TRBJ1-6,TGTGCCAGCAGCGCCGGACAGGGAACACCACCCCTCCACTTT,CASSAGQGTPPLHF
.,.,TRBV5-6,TRBJ1-6,TGTGCCAGCAGCTTGACAGGAAACCTTAATTCACCCCTCCACTTT,CASSLTGNLNSPLHF
.,TRBD1,TRBV19,TRBJ1-1,TGTGCCAGTAGTTCCAGGGGGCCTATTCCAGCTATCCCCAATGAAGCTTTCTTT,CASSSRGPIPAIPNEAFF
.,.,TRBV19,TRBJ1-2,TGTGCCAGTAGTATTAGAGTACGAGTCAATAGCTATGGCTACACCTTC,CASSIRVRVNSYGYTF
once,.,TRBV5-1,TRBJ1-6,TGCGCCAGCAGCTTATCGAGGGAGGGTTCACCCCTCCACTTT,CASSLSREGSPLHF
.,.,TRBV15,TRBJ1-1,TGTGCCACCAGCAGAGATAGGAGTTGGAACACTGAAGCTTTCTTT,CATSRDRSWNTEAFF
.,.,TRBV19,TRBJ1-1,TGTGCCAGTAGTATAGAAATGAGGGTCACTGAAGCTTTCTTT,CASSIEMRVTEAFF
.,.,TRBV28,TRBJ1-1,TGTGCCAGCTTTATTAACGGGGTCACTGAAGCTTTCTTT,CASFINGVTEAFF
.,.,TRBV27,TRBJ1-2,TGTGCCAGCAGTTTTGCTCCCCGGGGCAGGGGCCTCTTCTATGGCTACACCTTC,CASSFAPRGRGLFYGYTF
once,.,TRBV2,TRBJ2-1,TGTGCCAGCAGTGGGGTCGGACAGCCTGGAGGCAATGAGCAGTTCTTC,CASSGVGQPGGNEQFF
.,.,TRBV5-1,TRBJ2-1,TGCGCCAGCAGCTATGAGCGGAGCTCCTACAATGAGCAGTTCTTC,CASSYERSSYNEQFF
.,TRBD2,TRBV19,TRBJ2-3,TGTGCCAGTAGAATCAGCGGGAGTGGCACAGATACGCAGTATTTT,CASRISGSGTDTQYF
.,TRBD2,TRBV10-3,TRBJ2-5,TGTGCCATCAGGTCTAGCGGGGGACAAGAGACCCAGTACTTC,CAIRSSGGQETQYF
.,TRBD1,TRBV14,TRBJ1-2,TGTGCCAGCAGCCAAGGGACAGGGAACTATGGCTACACCTTC,CASSQGTGNYGYTF
.,.,TRBV18,TRBJ2-5,TGTGCCAGCTCACCAGGCTGGGCCCAAGAGACCCAGTACTTC,CASSPGWAQETQYF
.,.,TRBV27,TRBJ2-1,TGTGCCAGCAGTTTACGGGGAAATGAGCAGTTCTTC,CASSLRGNEQFF
.,.,TRBV6-8,TRBJ2-1,TGTGCCAGCAGTTCCCCTGATGAGCAGTTCTTC,CASSSPDEQFF
.,TRBD2,TRBV4-1,TRBJ2-7,TGCGCCAGCAGCCATGTTAGCGGGGGCCACTACGAGCAGTACTTC,CASSHVSGGHYEQYF
few,.,TRBV5-6,TRBJ2-3,TGTGCCAGCAGCTTTTACGGGCGATCAGGGGACACAGATACGCAGTATTTT,CASSFYGRSGDTDTQYF
.,TRBD1,TRBV5-1,TRBJ2-1,TGCGCCAGCAGGCCTCAAGGGACAGGGACCCCCAATGAGCAGTTCTTC,CASRPQGTGTPNEQFF
few,TRBD1,TRBV7-9,TRBJ1-1,TGTGCCAGCAGCTGGGACAGGGCGGGGAACACTGAAGCTTTCTTT,CASSWDRAGNTEAFF
.,TRBD2,TRBV27,TRBJ2-3,TGTGCCAGCAGTTGGTTAGCGGGAGGGGGGACAGATACGCAGTATTTT,CASSWLAGGGTDTQYF
.,.,TRBV7-9,TRBJ1-1,TGTGCCACCGACAAGGACAGCCGCACTGAAGCTTTCTTT,CATDKDSRTEAFF
.,.,TRBV5-1,TRBJ2-1,TGCGCCAGCAGCTTGGAGCGGGCCGACTACAATGAGCAGTTCTTC,CASSLERADYNEQFF
.,TRBD1,TRBV2,TRBJ2-5,TGTGCCAGCAGCGCCGACAGGGGCCAAGAGACCCAGTACTTC,CASSADRGQETQYF
.,TRBD1,TRBV10-1,TRBJ1-4,TGCGCCAGCAGTGACCCGGACAGGGGGCATAATGAAAAACTGTTTTTT,CASSDPDRGHNEKLFF
.,.,TRBV6-5,TRBJ1-2,TGTGCCAGCAGTTACTCCTCGAGGGACTATGGCTACACCTTC,CASSYSSRDYGYTF
.,.,TRBV28,TRBJ1-1,TGTGCCAGCAGTTCCCCGGGACACCCAGGAGAAGCTTTCTTT,CASSSPGHPGEAFF
.,.,TRBV5-1,TRBJ1-3,TGCGCCAGCAGCCTTGGGGCCACGGACACCATATATTTT,CASSLGATDTIYF
.,TRBD1,TRBV2,TRBJ1-2,TGTGCCACCATTAGCCGGGACAGGGCTAACTATGGCTACACCTTC,CATISRDRANYGYTF
.,.,TRBV4-2,TRBJ2-7,TGTGCCAGCAGCCTCCAGACAACCACCTACGAGCAGTACTTC,CASSLQTTTYEQYF
.,.,TRBV7-2,TRBJ1-1,TGTGCCAGCAGCCCACAGAGTAGGAACACTGAAGCTTTCTTT,CASSPQSRNTEAFF